Shown below are 27 T cell receptor beta chains from a single sample sequenced in a study of blood T cells in healthy people across ages. Combining a sample-barcoded 5' primer with a J-beta primer mix, a second PCR ran for 7 to 11 cycles. TCRdb fed the 5' RACE reads into MiXCR, producing one record per CDR3 protein. Here the sample spans about 780,000 distinct CDR3 sequences, 46% being singletons. The sequenced sample consisted of blood. The receptors here all came from a man aged 80 or over in good health.

This clonotype has more than one count but fewer than ten. V gene TRBV9 combines with J gene TRBJ1-2; 12 bases align to TRBD1. Germline trimming cut 2 bases from V and 0 bases from J; bases unmatched to any gene: 5. The germline V gene has CDR1 SGDLS and CDR2 YYNGEE. The CDR3 is made up of 17 amino acids. The CDR3 region has the DNA TGTGCCAGCAGCGTGGGGGACAGGGGGCCCCCTAACTATGGCTACACCTTC. Translating gives CASSVGDRGPPNYGYTF.

This clonotype was seen only a few times. Germline and junction disagree at one end, which may indicate a read error. V gene TRBV7-2 combines with J gene TRBJ2-7; TRBD2 agrees at 7 bases. The CDR3 sequence is 13 residues long. Per germline, CDR1 SGHTA and CDR2 FQGNSA. CDR3 amino acids: CASSIAGSYEQYF. The CDR3 nucleotides read TGTGCCAGCAGCATAGCGGGTTCCTACGAGCAGTACTTC.

This clonotype appeared a few times. The chain links TRBV7-2 to TRBJ2-7; 8 bases match TRBD1. The junction had 9 bases not matched to a gene; V was cut back by 5 bases and J by 6 bases. Germline V gene sequence: CDR1 SGHTA, CDR2 FQGNSA. This CDR3 is built from 14 residues. Written as DNA, the CDR3 is TGTGCCAGCAGCCCCATCCGGGGACAGGTCGAGCAGTACTTC. Translating gives CASSPIRGQVEQYF.

The chain employs TRBV7-9 and TRBJ2-2; 16 bases line up with TRBD2. Germline trimming cut 4 bases from V and 2 bases from J; bases unmatched to any gene: 10. From germline, CDR1 is SEHNR and CDR2 FQNEAQ (reference sequence). This CDR3 is built from 20 residues. Here the CDR3 reads CASSSSTGTSGRVNTGELFF. CDR3 bases: TGTGCCAGCAGCTCTTCTACCGGGACTAGCGGGAGGGTAAACACCGGGGAGCTGTTTTTT.

The chain has TRBV5-1 and TRBJ2-7; D may be TRBD1 (6 bases). Germline lookup yields CDR1 SGHRS and CDR2 YFSETQ. Trimming left V 4 bases short and J 0 bases short, with 17 bases between. CDR3 length: 16 amino acids. The CDR3 DNA sequence: TGCGCCAGCAGCACAGACCTCGACAGGAGCTCCTACGAGCAGTACTTC. It yields the protein CASSTDLDRSSYEQYF.

J is TRBJ2-1 and V is TRBV20-1; 9 positions agree with TRBD2. There are 14 residues in the CDR3. J was trimmed by 8 bases and V by 6 bases; bases with no gene match: 11. The germline V gene encodes CDR1 DFQATT and CDR2 SNEGSKA (reference sequence). The CDR3 DNA sequence: TGCAGTGCCTTAGCGGGAGCGTTGAGGGATGAGCAGTTCTTC. Protein product: CSALAGALRDEQFF.

The CDR3 loop is CASSYPSVEQYF. CDR3 DNA: TGTGCCAGCAGTTACCCCAGTGTGGAGCAGTACTTC. V and J are TRBV6-2 or TRBV6-3 and TRBJ2-4; D is unresolved. Trimming shortened V by 2 bases and J by 13 bases, and 12 bases separated the two germline ends. Germline CDR1 reads MNHEY; CDR2 reads SVGEGT. The CDR3 extends over 12 amino acids.

CDR3 DNA: TGCAGCGTCTACAGCGATCCAACAGATAACTATGGCTACACCTTC. This translates into CSVYSDPTDNYGYTF. V is TRBV29-1 and J is TRBJ1-2; D unclear. V was cut by 6 bases and J by 1 base, with 18 bases left in between. CDR1 is SQVTM and CDR2 is ANQGSEA in the germline V gene. The CDR3 totals 15 residues. Looking up the rest from reference TRBV29-1 and TRBJ1-2 gives the full variable domain: SAVISQKPSRDICQRGTSLTIQCQVDSQVTMMFWYRQQPGQSLTLIATANQGSEATYESGFVIDKFPISRPNLTFSTLTVSNMSPEDSSIYLCSVYSDPTDNYGYTFGSGTRLTVV.

This clonotype was recorded at least ten times. The chain uses TRBV7-2 and TRBJ2-5; 9 bases are shared with TRBD2. After removal of 5 bases from V and 2 bases from J, the junction contained 9 bases not matched to a gene. The germline gives CDR1 SGHTA, CDR2 FQGNSA. The CDR3 spans 16 residues. The CDR3 spells CASSAVGLARQETQYF. Here the CDR3 DNA reads TGTGCCAGCAGCGCCGTAGGACTAGCGAGACAAGAGACCCAGTACTTC.

In this sample, this clonotype turned up a few times. The chain has TRBV7-2 and TRBJ2-1, with D hard to call. TRBJ2-7 explains the end of the DNA better; the J call may be wrong. The CDR3 is 18 amino acids. CDR1 is SGHTA and CDR2 is FQGNSA in the germline V gene. As DNA, the CDR3 is TGTGCCAGCAGCTTCGGTCCCGCCAGACTCCTCTCCTACAATGAGCAGTACTTC. It encodes CASSFGPARLLSYNEQYF.

This clonotype was seen only a few times. The chain is built from TRBV20-1 and TRBJ2-1; D is unresolved. V lost 1 base to trimming and J lost 5 bases, with 12 bases between them. Per germline, CDR1 DFQATT and CDR2 SNEGSKA (reference sequence). This CDR3 comprises 14 residues. The CDR3 loop is CSARGNGEHNEQFF. The CDR3 bases are TGCAGTGCTAGAGGAAATGGCGAACACAATGAGCAGTTCTTC.

This rearrangement joins TRBV3-1 to TRBJ2-7; 15 bases align to TRBD2. The length of the CDR3 is 18 residues. CDR1 and CDR2 (germline): LGHDT, YNNKEL (reference sequence). Unmatched junction bases numbered 10, after V lost 3 bases and J lost 4 bases. CDR3 coding DNA: TGTGCCAGCAGCCAGGGACTAGCGGGAGGTAAGTTCGGATACGAGCAGTACTTC. Its protein is CASSQGLAGGKFGYEQYF.

This clonotype occurred a few times. The V and J genes are TRBV5-1 and TRBJ2-7; 8 nucleotides align to TRBD2. CDR1 is SGHRS, CDR2 YFSETQ, per germline. The CDR3 sequence is 15 residues long. Unmatched junction bases numbered 11, after V lost 4 bases and J lost 5 bases. The CDR3 spells CASSHTSGTTNEQYF. CDR3 DNA sequence: TGCGCCAGCAGCCACACTAGCGGAACAACCAACGAGCAGTACTTC.

The V and J genes are TRBV28 and TRBJ2-4; no definite D call. The germline V gene has CDR1 MDHEN and CDR2 SYDVKM. There are 13 residues in the CDR3. V lost 2 bases and J 8 bases, leaving 10 bases between the germline ends. The CDR3 sequence: CASSLANRYIQYF. The DNA for the CDR3 is TGTGCCAGCAGTTTAGCCAACCGTTACATTCAGTACTTC. Based on the CDR3 plus reference TRBV28 and TRBJ2-4, the full variable domain is DVKVTQSSRYLVKRTGEKVFLECVQDMDHENMFWYRQDPGLGLRLIYFSYDVKMKEKGDIPEGYSVSREKKERFSLILESASTNQTSMYLCASSLANRYIQYFGAGTRLSVL.

This clonotype was observed many times. The J gene is TRBJ2-5, the V gene TRBV30, with D possibly TRBD2 on 6 matching bases. Trimming removed 1 base from V and 11 bases from J, with 14 bases in between. Per germline, CDR1 GTSNPN and CDR2 SVGIG (reference sequence). The CDR3 contains 12 residues. The CDR3 here is CAWSGDSRVQYF. In nucleotides, the CDR3 is TGTGCCTGGAGTGGGGACTCACGAGTGCAGTACTTC. The full variable domain, with the rest looked up from reference TRBV30 and TRBJ2-5, is SQTIHQWPATLVQPVGSPLSLECTVEGTSNPNLYWYRQAAGRGLQLLFYSVGIGQISSEVPQNLSASRPQDRQFILSSKKLLLSDSGFYLCAWSGDSRVQYFGPGTRLLVL.

The chain couples TRBV6-1 to TRBJ2-7; 7 positions match TRBD1. CDR3 size: 13 residues. Unmatched junction bases numbered 5, after V lost 9 bases and J lost 0 bases. Germline lookup yields CDR1 MNHNS and CDR2 SASEGT. The CDR3 region is CASYRDSSYEQYF. CDR3 coding DNA: TGTGCCAGTTATCGGGACAGCTCCTACGAGCAGTACTTC.

This chain connects TRBV7-2 to TRBJ2-7; 9 nucleotides line up with TRBD2. The CDR3 loop spans 15 amino acids. Germline trimming cut 1 base from V and 6 bases from J; bases unmatched to any gene: 7. The germline gives CDR1 SGHTA, CDR2 FQGNSA. The CDR3 bases are TGTGCCAGCAGCTTAGTTGCGGGAGGGCCCGGCGAGCAGTACTTC. Translation gives CASSLVAGGPGEQYF. The whole variable domain, filled in from reference TRBV7-2 and TRBJ2-7, reads GAGVSQSPSNKVTEKGKDVELRCDPISGHTALYWYRQSLGQGLEFLIYFQGNSAPDKSGLPSDRFSAERTGGSVSTLTIQRTQQEDSAVYLCASSLVAGGPGEQYFGPGTRLTVT.

The rearrangement links TRBV20-1 to TRBJ2-3; 12 nucleotides agree with TRBD2. CDR1 is DFQATT, CDR2 SNEGSKA, per germline (reference sequence). V shed 2 bases, J shed 2 bases, and the junction held 2 bases outside the gene matches. CDR3 length equals 15 residues. Here the CDR3 reads CSARLAGGFTDTQYF. DNA for the CDR3: TGCAGTGCTAGACTAGCGGGGGGGTTCACAGATACGCAGTATTTT.

This clonotype was found a few times. The chain is built from TRBV29-1 and TRBJ2-7; 8 bases map to TRBD1. Germline V lookup: CDR1 SQVTM, CDR2 ANQGSEA. The CDR3 extends over 14 amino acids. Trimming took 3 bases from V and 6 from J; bases not matched to a gene: 10. As DNA, the CDR3 is TGCAGCGTTGACTCAGACAGGGGAGGTCGCGAGCAGTACTTC. Translated, it gives CSVDSDRGGREQYF.

The chain joins TRBV7-2 to TRBJ2-1; no clear D. Trimming left V 1 base short and J 14 bases short, with 15 bases between. Germline lookup yields CDR1 SGHTA and CDR2 FQGNSA. There are 13 residues in the CDR3. CDR3 loop: CASSLDKGRSKFF. In nucleotides, the CDR3 is TGTGCCAGCAGCTTAGATAAGGGTCGGAGCAAGTTCTTC.

The table lists this clonotype with a few counts. The chain joins TRBV9 to TRBJ2-3; 9 nucleotides line up with TRBD2. J was trimmed by 3 bases and V by 2 bases; bases with no gene match: 4. This CDR3 is built from 15 residues. CDR1 is SGDLS, CDR2 YYNGEE, per germline. CDR3 coding DNA: TGTGCCAGCAGCGTTTATAGCGGGAGTACAGATACGCAGTATTTT. It translates to CASSVYSGSTDTQYF. The variable domain in full, completed from reference TRBV9 and TRBJ2-3, reads DSGVTQTPKHLITATGQRVTLRCSPRSGDLSVYWYQQSLDQGLQFLIQYYNGEERAKGNILERFSAQQFPDLHSELNLSSLELGDSALYFCASSVYSGSTDTQYFGPGTRLTVL.

Of note for this clonotype: Mismatch with germline at one junction end may stem from a read error. The rearrangement uses TRBV12-3 or TRBV12-4 and TRBJ2-7, with D possibly called TRBD1 or TRBD2 (5 bases each). The CDR3 extends over 14 amino acids. CDR3 protein: CASSLRGAGYGQYF. In DNA form, the CDR3 reads TGTGCCAGCAGCCTACGAGGGGCGGGCTACGGGCAGTACTTC.

The J gene is TRBJ2-3, the V gene TRBV20-1; TRBD2 aligns across 7 bases. Germline CDR1 reads DFQATT; CDR2 reads SNEGSKA (reference sequence). The V segment lost 2 bases and the J segment 4 bases; nucleotides outside the gene matches: 12. The CDR3 loop spans 16 amino acids. The CDR3 here is CSARSRGRSRSDTQYF. The DNA for the CDR3 is TGCAGTGCTAGATCACGCGGGAGATCACGATCAGATACGCAGTATTTT.

In this sample, this clonotype turned up a few times. The chain recombines TRBV9 with TRBJ2-1; 8 bases match TRBD2. Germline-derived CDR1 and CDR2 are SGDLS and YYNGEE. Germline trimming cut 5 bases from V and 6 bases from J; bases unmatched to any gene: 13. CDR3 length: 16 residues. The CDR3 sequence is CASSDRSGSLSNEQFF. CDR3 nucleotide sequence: TGTGCCAGCAGTGACAGAAGCGGGAGTTTGAGCAATGAGCAGTTCTTC.

This chain's CDR3 is CASSLSLPGGTDTQYF. DNA for the CDR3: TGTGCCAGCAGTTTATCTCTACCAGGGGGCACAGATACGCAGTATTTT. The chain employs TRBV28 and TRBJ2-3; perhaps TRBD1 as D (6 bases). V lost 1 base, J lost 1 base, and 12 bases lay in between. There are 16 residues in the CDR3. Germline CDR1 and CDR2: MDHEN and SYDVKM. Full variable domain (missing parts from reference TRBV28 and TRBJ2-3): DVKVTQSSRYLVKRTGEKVFLECVQDMDHENMFWYRQDPGLGLRLIYFSYDVKMKEKGDIPEGYSVSREKKERFSLILESASTNQTSMYLCASSLSLPGGTDTQYFGPGTRLTVL.

This chain connects TRBV3-1 to TRBJ2-2, with 8 bases lining up with TRBD2. With 4 bases clipped from V and 4 bases from J, the junction kept 8 bases outside the gene matches. Germline loops: CDR1 LGHDT, CDR2 YNNKEL (reference sequence). The CDR3 has 16 residues. The CDR3 here is CASSLPREGLTGELFF. CDR3 in DNA: TGTGCCAGCAGCCTTCCACGGGAGGGTCTCACCGGGGAGCTGTTTTTT.

The chain joins TRBV5-1 to TRBJ1-1, with 10 bases lining up with TRBD1. V lost 2 bases and J lost 6; bases outside the gene matches: 4. This CDR3 has 14 amino acids. The germline gives CDR1 SGHRS, CDR2 YFSETQ. The CDR3 DNA reads TGCGCCAGCAGCTTAGGACAGGGGGGCCCTGAAGCTTTCTTT. The encoded protein is CASSLGQGGPEAFF.